This T cell receptor beta chain came from a study of blood T cells in healthy people across ages. Study results and caveats: Per million T cells, TCR beta diversity dropped about linearly as age rose. Diversity figures based on one million T cells were deemed too low. Aged donors had fewer naive CD4+ cells and lower diversity than long-lived donors.

Using a J-beta primer mix together with a sample-barcoded 5' primer, a second PCR was run for roughly 6 to 12 cycles. TCRdb reanalysed the 5' RACE reads using MiXCR and keeps one entry per CDR3 protein. The sample lists 1.5 million to 2 million distinct CDR3 sequences; just under 50% were seen once. About this clonotype: The target antigen is unknown.

The CDR3 covers 14 residues. V gave up 5 bases and J gave up 7 bases; unmatched junction bases: 6. Looked up from germline, CDR1 is SGDLS and CDR2 is YYNGEE. The genes are TRBV9 and TRBJ2-1; 10 nucleotides align to TRBD2. The specimen was blood. This TCR was recovered from a woman between 35 and 50 years old in good health. This CDR3 is CASSPVAGGNEQFF. Written as DNA, the CDR3 is TGTGCCAGCAGTCCAGTAGCGGGGGGAAATGAGCAGTTCTTC.